This entry concerns a single T cell receptor (beta chain). The data belong to a study of blood T cell repertoires in COVID-19. Study details: Acute-phase and convalescent COVID-19 samples originated in the United States, Italy and Spain.

Trimming left V 9 bases short and J 8 bases short, with 24 bases between. CDR1 and CDR2 (germline): KGHDR, SFDVKD. The CDR3 runs 15 residues. Authors' analysis steps: Counts of nucleated cells, estimated from reference gene primer amplification, were obtained. TCRdb's copy holds only in-frame clones and misses some; the assay was immunoSEQ multiplex PCR. V, J and clone size were drawn from that table, and D and trimming were deduced from the DNA. The repertoire includes 200,000 or so clones, around nine tenths of them detected once, and roughly 3.7% sits in the top ten. Cohorts were based on clinical histories the participants reported. No more than 2 weeks before study entry, exposed participants had met a case of COVID-19.

The sequenced sample consisted of PBMCs or T cells enriched from blood (not recorded which). This TCR was recovered from a woman in her 30s who had been exposed to COVID-19. This chain connects TRBV24-1 to TRBJ1-2; D unclear. The CDR3 is CATSAAGKRSEGYTF. Here the CDR3 DNA reads TGTGCCACCTCGGCCGCGGGGAAAAGATCGGAGGGCTACACCTTC.